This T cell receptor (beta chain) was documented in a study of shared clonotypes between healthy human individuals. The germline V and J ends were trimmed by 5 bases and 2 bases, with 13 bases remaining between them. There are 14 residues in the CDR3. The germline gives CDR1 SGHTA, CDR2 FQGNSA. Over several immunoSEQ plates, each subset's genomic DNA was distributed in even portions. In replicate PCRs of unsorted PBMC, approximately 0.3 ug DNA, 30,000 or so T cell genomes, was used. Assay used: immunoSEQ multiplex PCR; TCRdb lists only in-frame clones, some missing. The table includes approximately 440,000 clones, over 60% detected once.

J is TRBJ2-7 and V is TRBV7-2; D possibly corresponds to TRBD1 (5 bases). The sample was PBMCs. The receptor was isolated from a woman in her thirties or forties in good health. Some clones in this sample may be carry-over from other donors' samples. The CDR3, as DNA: TGTGCCAGCAGCCCCAATACAGGTCCCTACGAGCAGTACTTC. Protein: CASSPNTGPYEQYF.